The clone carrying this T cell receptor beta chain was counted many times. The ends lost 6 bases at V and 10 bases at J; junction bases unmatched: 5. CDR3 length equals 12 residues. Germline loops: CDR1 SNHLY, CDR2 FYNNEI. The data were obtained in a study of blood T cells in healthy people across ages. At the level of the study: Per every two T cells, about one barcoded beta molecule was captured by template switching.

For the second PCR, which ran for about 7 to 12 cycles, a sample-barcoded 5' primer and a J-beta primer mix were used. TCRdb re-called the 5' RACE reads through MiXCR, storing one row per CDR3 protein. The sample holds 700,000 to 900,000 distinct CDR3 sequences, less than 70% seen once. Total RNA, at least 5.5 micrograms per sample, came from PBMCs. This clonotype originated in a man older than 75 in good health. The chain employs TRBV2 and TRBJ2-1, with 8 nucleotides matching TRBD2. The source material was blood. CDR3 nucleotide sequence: TGTGCCAGCAGACGGGAGGGCAAAGAGCAGTTCTTC. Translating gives CASRREGKEQFF.